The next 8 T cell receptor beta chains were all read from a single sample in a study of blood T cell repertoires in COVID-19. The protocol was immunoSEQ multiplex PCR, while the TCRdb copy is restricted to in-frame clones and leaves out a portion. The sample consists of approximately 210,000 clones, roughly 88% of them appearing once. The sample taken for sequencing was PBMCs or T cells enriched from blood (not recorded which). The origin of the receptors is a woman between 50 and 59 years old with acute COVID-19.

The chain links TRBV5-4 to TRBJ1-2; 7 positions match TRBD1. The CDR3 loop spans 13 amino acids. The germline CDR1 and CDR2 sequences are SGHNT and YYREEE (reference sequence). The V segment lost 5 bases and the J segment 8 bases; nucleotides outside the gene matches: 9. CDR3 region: CASSIGQVRGYTF. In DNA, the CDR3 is TGTGCCAGCAGTATCGGACAGGTACGAGGCTACACCTTC. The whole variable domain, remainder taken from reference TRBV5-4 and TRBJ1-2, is ETGVTQSPTHLIKTRGQQVTLRCSSQSGHNTVSWYQQALGQGPQFIFQYYREEENGRGNFPPRFSGLQFPNYSSELNVNALELDDSALYLCASSIGQVRGYTFGSGTRLTVV.

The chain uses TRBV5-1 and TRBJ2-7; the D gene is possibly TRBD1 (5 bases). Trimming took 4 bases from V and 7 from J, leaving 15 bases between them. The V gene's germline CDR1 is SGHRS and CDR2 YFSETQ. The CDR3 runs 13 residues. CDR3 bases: TGCGCCAGCAGCCCTGGCCCCTACAGGGAGCAGTACTTC. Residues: CASSPGPYREQYF.

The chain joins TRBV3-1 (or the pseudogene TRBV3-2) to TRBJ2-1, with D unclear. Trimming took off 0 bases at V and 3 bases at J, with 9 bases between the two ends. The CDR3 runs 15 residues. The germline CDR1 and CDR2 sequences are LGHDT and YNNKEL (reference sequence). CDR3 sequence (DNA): TGTGCCAGCAGCCAAGAATTGCGGAGCTACAATGAGCAGTTCTTC. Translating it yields CASSQELRSYNEQFF.

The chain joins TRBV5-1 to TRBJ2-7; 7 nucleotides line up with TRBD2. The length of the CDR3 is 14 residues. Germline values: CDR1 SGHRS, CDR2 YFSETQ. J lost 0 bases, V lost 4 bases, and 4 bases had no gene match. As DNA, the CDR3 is TGCGCCAGCAGCCAGAGCGGGGACTCCTACGAGCAGTACTTC. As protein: CASSQSGDSYEQYF.

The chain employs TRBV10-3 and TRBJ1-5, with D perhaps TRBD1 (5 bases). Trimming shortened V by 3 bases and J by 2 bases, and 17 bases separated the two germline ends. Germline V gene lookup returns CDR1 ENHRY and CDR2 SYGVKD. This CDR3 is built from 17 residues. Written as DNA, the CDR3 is TGTGCCATCAGTGACGGAGTTGGAGGGACTGGCAATCAGCCCCAGCATTTT. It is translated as CAISDGVGGTGNQPQHF.

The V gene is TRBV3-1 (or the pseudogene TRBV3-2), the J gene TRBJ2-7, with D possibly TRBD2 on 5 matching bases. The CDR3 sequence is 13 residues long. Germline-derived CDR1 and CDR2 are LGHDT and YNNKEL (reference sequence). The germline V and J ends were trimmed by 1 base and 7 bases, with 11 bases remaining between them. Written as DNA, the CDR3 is TGTGCCAGCAGCCAAGTCCTAGCCCGGGAGCAGTACTTC. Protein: CASSQVLAREQYF.

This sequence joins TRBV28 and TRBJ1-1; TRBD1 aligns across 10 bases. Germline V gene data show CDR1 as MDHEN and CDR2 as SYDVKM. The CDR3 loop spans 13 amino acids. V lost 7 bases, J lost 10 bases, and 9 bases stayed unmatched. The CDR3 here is CASMNGQGDRAFF. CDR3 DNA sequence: TGTGCCAGCATGAACGGACAGGGGGATCGAGCTTTCTTT.

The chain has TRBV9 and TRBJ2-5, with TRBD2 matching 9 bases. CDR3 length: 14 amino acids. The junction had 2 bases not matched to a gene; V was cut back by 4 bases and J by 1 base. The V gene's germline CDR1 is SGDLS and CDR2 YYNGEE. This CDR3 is CASSFSGSQETQYF. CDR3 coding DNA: TGTGCCAGCAGCTTTAGCGGGAGCCAAGAGACCCAGTACTTC.